Following are 21 T cell receptor beta chains from one sample sequenced in a study of T cells in Graves' hyperthyroidism and ophthalmopathy. Using RNA transcripts as the source, TCR beta CDR3 regions were amplified. TCR CDR3 underwent first-round RT-PCR with the HTBI primer set. TCRdb reprocessed the multiplex PCR reads with MiXCR, giving one entry per CDR3 protein. The sample includes about 350,000 distinct CDR3 sequences, about a sixth of them seen just once. Sample: blood. The receptors derive from a woman aged 40 to 50 with Graves' ophthalmopathy.

V usage is TRBV6-1 and J usage is TRBJ1-2; 7 positions match TRBD1. Per the germline V gene, CDR1 is MNHNS and CDR2 is SASEGT. The CDR3 spans 14 residues. V shed 7 bases, J shed 2 bases, and the junction held 7 bases outside the gene matches. CDR3 bases: TGTGCCAGCACCCCGGGACAGCGAAACTATGGCTACACCTTC. It specifies CASTPGQRNYGYTF.

V gene TRBV7-2 combines with J gene TRBJ2-5; 7 bases are shared with TRBD2. The CDR3 is made up of 14 amino acids. Germline-derived CDR1 and CDR2 are SGHTA and FQGNSA. V dropped 0 bases and J dropped 4; count of bases not matched to a gene: 2. The CDR3 nucleotides read TGTGCCAGCAGCTTAGCGGTAGCGGGAGAGACCCAGTACTTC. Its translation is CASSLAVAGETQYF.

The chain couples TRBV30 to TRBJ2-5; D possibly corresponds to TRBD2 (6 bases). The ends were cut back, 6 bases at V and 4 bases at J, with 15 bases in the middle. The V gene's germline CDR1 is GTSNPN and CDR2 SVGIG (reference sequence). The CDR3 has 13 amino acids. CDR3 in amino acids: CACQRALGETQYF. The CDR3 DNA is TGTGCCTGCCAGCGGGCCCTTGGAGAGACCCAGTACTTC.

This clonotype was seen many times. The gene calls are TRBV28 and TRBJ1-2, with D unresolved. V was pared by 3 bases and J by 8 bases, with 16 bases between. The length of the CDR3 is 14 residues. CDR1 and CDR2 from the germline V gene are MDHEN and SYDVKM. The CDR3 sequence is CASSFGRGRLGYTF. The CDR3 region has the DNA TGTGCCAGCAGTTTCGGCCGGGGTCGGTTGGGCTACACCTTC.

This clonotype has at least ten counts. The chain has TRBV12-3 or TRBV12-4 and TRBJ2-7; TRBD1 matches at 9 bases. The CDR3 consists of 14 residues. With V trimmed by 5 bases and J by 4 bases, 6 bases remained unmatched. The CDR3, as DNA: TGTGCCAGCAGTCGTACAGGGGGCGCTTACGAGCAGTACTTC. This codes for CASSRTGGAYEQYF.

This clonotype showed up many times. The chain uses TRBV9 and TRBJ1-1, with D perhaps matching TRBD1 (6 bases). V gave up 3 bases and J gave up 1 base, with 10 bases separating them. Germline V gives CDR1 SGDLS, CDR2 YYNGEE. The CDR3 loop spans 14 amino acids. CDR3 amino acids: CASSGGGENTEAFF. For the CDR3, the DNA is TGTGCCAGCAGCGGAGGGGGAGAGAACACTGAAGCTTTCTTT.

There are many counts of this clonotype. The chain links TRBV28 to TRBJ2-7; D unresolved. Germline CDR1 reads MDHEN; CDR2 reads SYDVKM. CDR3 size: 15 residues. Trimming cost V 6 bases and J 3 bases, with 18 bases left between them. The CDR3: CASSLGRESDYEQYF. The CDR3 nucleotides read TGTGCCAGCAGCCTCGGACGAGAATCAGACTACGAGCAGTACTTC.

This clonotype was detected ten times or more. The chain recombines TRBV20-1 with TRBJ1-2; a possible D gene is TRBD1 (6 bases). The germline V gene has CDR1 DFQATT and CDR2 SNEGSKA (reference sequence). The V gene lost 3 bases and the J gene lost 8 bases, with 13 bases spanning the gap. This CDR3 has 12 residues. DNA of the CDR3: TGCAGTGCTAGGAGGACAGTGTACGGCTACACCTTC. Translating gives CSARRTVYGYTF.

This clonotype was counted many times. This chain uses TRBV12-3 or TRBV12-4 with TRBJ1-1; no definite D call. The CDR3 has 12 amino acids. With 6 bases removed from V and 7 bases from J, the gap between germline ends came to 12 bases. The CDR3 nucleotides are TGTGCCAGCAGCCCTAGCGGGATTGAAGCTTTCTTT. Translating gives CASSPSGIEAFF.

In this sample, this clonotype turned up many times. The rearrangement links TRBV6-1 to TRBJ1-5; D is ambiguous. Trimming removed 3 bases at V and 6 bases at J, with 9 bases between. The CDR3 is 13 residues long. Germline CDR1 and CDR2: MNHNS and SASEGT. This chain's CDR3 is CASSDRLTQPQHF. The DNA for the CDR3 is TGTGCCAGCAGTGATCGACTTACTCAGCCCCAGCATTTT.

In this sample, this clonotype turned up many times. V is TRBV13 and J is TRBJ2-7; D is unresolved. V was shortened by 6 bases and J by 4 bases, with 13 bases between the two germline ends. In germline, CDR1 is PRHDT, CDR2 FYEKMQ (reference sequence). CDR3 length: 13 amino acids. The CDR3 DNA reads as TGTGCCAGCAGTTTGCTCGGTGAATACGAGCAGTACTTC. This translates into CASSLLGEYEQYF.

This clonotype has just a few counts. A clone one base away is much larger, so this may be a read error. CDR3 in DNA: TGTGCCAGCAGTGTACTCGGAGGCTACACCTTC. Its translation is CASSVLGGYTF. The chain couples TRBV25-1 to TRBJ1-2; D remains ambiguous. Per germline, CDR1 MGHDK and CDR2 SYGVNS. This CDR3 contains 11 residues. Trimming removed 4 bases at V and 8 bases at J, with 8 bases between.

This clonotype appeared many times. This chain links TRBV7-9 with TRBJ2-7; D unresolved. CDR3 length: 15 amino acids. Between the trimmed V and J ends, which lost 3 bases and 1 base, there was a span of 13 bases. Germline CDR1 is SEHNR and CDR2 is FQNEAQ (reference sequence). CDR3: CASSFSQLRSYEQYF. CDR3 DNA: TGTGCCAGCAGCTTCAGCCAGTTACGATCCTACGAGCAGTACTTC.

In its sample, this clonotype was seen many times. The V call is TRBV6-1, the J call TRBJ1-1; 7 bases match TRBD1. Germline CDR1 and CDR2: MNHNS and SASEGT. The CDR3 is made up of 13 amino acids. V was clipped by 9 bases and J by 4 bases; unmatched bases: 8. The CDR3 is CASPTGAVTEAFF. CDR3 bases: TGTGCCAGTCCAACAGGGGCAGTCACTGAAGCTTTCTTT.

This clonotype was seen once. The chain links TRBV20-1 to TRBJ2-5; either TRBD1 or TRBD2 may supply D (5 bases each). Trimming left V 5 bases short and J 1 base short, with 14 bases between. There are 14 residues in the CDR3. The germline V gene has CDR1 DFQATT and CDR2 SNEGSKA (reference sequence). The CDR3 coding sequence is TGCAGTGCTCTGCCGGGACGGACCCAAGAGACCCAGTACTTC. Protein: CSALPGRTQETQYF.

This clonotype was counted many times. The chain carries TRBV28 and TRBJ1-5; D is perhaps TRBD1 (6 bases). Trimming pared 5 bases from V and 5 bases from J, leaving 16 bases between. CDR1 is MDHEN, CDR2 SYDVKM, per germline. This CDR3 comprises 15 residues. This chain's CDR3 is CASSRTVSLDQPQHF. The CDR3, as DNA: TGTGCCAGCAGTCGGACAGTGTCACTGGATCAGCCCCAGCATTTT.

Ten or more counts support this clonotype. The V and J genes are TRBV30 and TRBJ2-2; D not certain. Germline CDR1 GTSNPN, CDR2 SVGIG (reference sequence). The CDR3 length is 14 residues. Trimming took off 2 bases at V and 2 bases at J, with 9 bases between the two ends. CDR3 sequence reads: CAWSPNLNTGELFF. In nucleotides, the CDR3 is TGTGCCTGGAGTCCAAACTTAAACACCGGGGAGCTGTTTTTT.

This clonotype was detected many times. The chain employs TRBV19 and TRBJ1-3; perhaps TRBD1 as D (5 bases). CDR3 length: 18 amino acids. Germline-derived CDR1 and CDR2 are LNHDA and SQIVND (reference sequence). V lost 5 bases, J lost 0 bases, and 20 bases lay in between. Written as DNA, the CDR3 is TGTGCCAGTAGTCCAAACGCCGGGACGAGGGGCTCTGGAAACACCATATATTTT. It is translated as CASSPNAGTRGSGNTIYF.

There are many counts of this clonotype. The chain couples TRBV2 to TRBJ2-5; no clear D gene. The CDR3 sequence is 16 residues long. Germline values: CDR1 SNHLY, CDR2 FYNNEI. Deletions cut 1 base from V and 5 bases from J, with 17 bases between. DNA of the CDR3: TGTGCCAGCAGTGAAGGGACCGTAGGGTATTTTGAGACCCAGTACTTC. Its protein product is CASSEGTVGYFETQYF.

The rearrangement joins TRBV20-1 to TRBJ1-2; no clear D gene. Germline V gives CDR1 DFQATT, CDR2 SNEGSKA (reference sequence). The CDR3 runs to 14 residues. The V and J ends lost 5 bases and 0 bases respectively, with 13 bases between them. This chain's CDR3 is CSAEKEASNYGYTF. CDR3 coding DNA: TGCAGTGCTGAAAAGGAGGCGTCTAACTATGGCTACACCTTC.

This clonotype was counted once. The chain recombines TRBV5-1 with TRBJ1-1; 10 nucleotides line up with TRBD1. V shed 1 base and J 4 bases; nucleotides not matched to a gene: 4. The CDR3 loop spans 15 amino acids. Germline V gene data show CDR1 as SGHRS and CDR2 as YFSETQ. CDR3: CASSLRGQGTTEAFF. CDR3 in DNA: TGCGCCAGCAGCTTGAGGGGACAGGGGACCACTGAAGCTTTCTTT.